The clone carrying this T cell receptor beta chain occurred a few times. Its cognate antigen is unknown. These data originate in a study of PD-L1 blockade in urothelial cancer. Looking at the study overall: Each blood sample yielded a median of about 130,000 T cells. Study observations and caveats: Expansion of tumor-associated blood clones at 3 weeks was greater in durable-benefit patients.

This CDR3 comprises 13 residues. V shed 4 bases and J shed 5 bases, with 12 bases lying between them. Germline CDR1 KGHSH, CDR2 LQKENI. Data came from immunoSEQ multiplex PCR; TCRdb stores just in-frame clones and leaves some out. The table shows around 100,000 clones, with over 75% occurring only once. The sequence was obtained from a man aged 45 to 65 with urothelial cancer. V is TRBV18 and J is TRBJ2-7; D perhaps matches TRBD2 (6 bases). This sample comprised PBMCs, obtained around atezolizumab (anti-PD-L1) treatment. CDR3 bases: TGTGCCAGCTCACTAACTAGCTTCAACGAGCAGTACTTC. Residues: CASSLTSFNEQYF.